Listed here are 6 T cell receptor beta chains from one sample, sequenced in a study of T cell changes during pregnancy in multiple sclerosis. Libraries were prepared by immunoSEQ multiplex PCR; TCRdb keeps only in-frame clonotypes and omits some of them. The sample includes roughly 35,000 clones, roughly 90% seen only once; the top ten take roughly 4.5%. Material: CD8+ T cells from peripheral blood mononuclear cells, obtained after pregnancy. The receptor set was obtained from a female donor with multiple sclerosis, enrolled in a pregnancy study.

The V gene is TRBV27, the J gene TRBJ1-5; unclear D gene. Between the trimmed V and J ends, which lost 0 bases and 4 bases, there was a span of 4 bases. Germline V gene lookup returns CDR1 MNHEY and CDR2 SMNVEV (reference sequence). CDR3 length equals 13 residues. CDR3 bases: TGTGCCAGCAGTTTATCCCCGAATCAGCCCCAGCATTTT. It translates to CASSLSPNQPQHF.

The gene calls are TRBV5-1 and TRBJ2-1; 15 nucleotides match TRBD2. CDR1 and CDR2 (germline): SGHRS, YFSETQ. The junction had 17 bases not matched to a gene; V was cut back by 2 bases and J by 8 bases. The CDR3 covers 20 residues. CDR3 sequence reads: CASSFLTPRTSGGDGDEQFF. DNA of the CDR3: TGCGCCAGCAGCTTCCTCACGCCCCGGACTAGCGGGGGGGACGGGGATGAGCAGTTCTTC.

The CDR3 loop reads CASSSGLAESYEQYF. DNA for the CDR3: TGTGCCAGCAGCTCTGGACTAGCGGAATCCTACGAGCAGTACTTC. V is TRBV4-2 and J is TRBJ2-7; 10 bases line up with TRBD2. Trimming took 5 bases from V and 1 from J; bases not matched to a gene: 5. The CDR3 runs 15 residues. Germline lookup yields CDR1 LGHNA and CDR2 YNFKEQ.

This clone was observed a single time. Its ends do not fully match the called genes, so a read error is possible. The CDR3 coding sequence is TGTGCCAACCAATTCTCCCGGGACAGGGGGCCCCGTTTT. Translation: CANQFSRDRGPRF. V is TRBV7-9 and J is TRBJ1-1; 12 bases align to TRBD1. CDR1 is SEHNR, CDR2 FQNEAQ, per germline (reference sequence). The CDR3 extends over 13 amino acids.

V usage is TRBV16 and J usage is TRBJ2-5; D is perhaps TRBD2 (6 bases). The tail of the sequence fits TRBJ2-7 better, so the J call may be wrong. Germline V gene sequence: CDR1 KGHSY, CDR2 FQNENV. CDR3 length equals 15 residues. CDR3 nucleotides: TGTGCCAGCAGCCAATCCGGCGGGACCACCTACGAGCAGTACTTC. Translated, it gives CASSQSGGTTYEQYF.

This chain joins TRBV4-3 and TRBJ2-4; 10 nucleotides match TRBD1. Germline CDR1 is LGHNA and CDR2 is YSLEER. CDR3 length: 16 amino acids. Losses at the gene ends were 4 bases for V and 5 bases for J; bases not matched to a gene: 8. The CDR3 nucleotides read TGCGCCAGCAGCCTGCCGGGACAGGGGAATGAAAACATTCAGTACTTC. It yields the protein CASSLPGQGNENIQYF.